Detailed here is one T cell receptor beta chain. These data belong to a study of shared clonotypes between healthy human individuals. Positive CCR7 selection of CD45RO-negative cells yielded the naive CD8 cells, and terminally differentiated effector memory CD45RA+ cells were excluded. Libraries were prepared by immunoSEQ multiplex PCR; TCRdb keeps only in-frame clonotypes and omits some of them. In the table there are roughly 2 million clones, around 96% of which are singletons. Germline V gives CDR1 LGHNA, CDR2 YSLEER. The CDR3 totals 15 residues. V was trimmed by 0 bases and J by 2 bases, leaving 11 bases between them.

V gene TRBV4-3 combines with J gene TRBJ2-7; possible D gene TRBD1, 6 bases. The receptor was derived from a young man in good health. The sample was naive CD8+ T cells sorted from blood. CDR3 protein: CASSQDGTFPYEQYF. CDR3 bases: TGCGCCAGCAGCCAAGATGGGACATTCCCCTACGAGCAGTACTTC.